Each of the 32 T cell receptor beta chains below was sequenced from the same sample in a study of shared clonotypes between healthy human individuals. Measured with immunoSEQ multiplex PCR; TCRdb has only the in-frame clones, and not every one. The sample contains a few million clones, 85% to 95% of which appear only once. The specimen was naive CD4+ T cells sorted from blood. Described subset: CD45RA+ positively selected. The receptors here all came from a man between 18 and 29 years old in good health.

V and J are TRBV19 and TRBJ2-1; 7 nucleotides align to TRBD2. V was pared by 7 bases and J by 7 bases, with 4 bases of the junction left unmatched. Germline V CDR1 and CDR2: LNHDA, SQIVND (reference sequence). CDR3 length: 12 amino acids. The CDR3 bases are TGTGCCAGTACCAAAGCGGGGAATGAGCAGTTCTTC. It is translated as CASTKAGNEQFF.

This clone was detected once. The chain carries TRBV2 and TRBJ2-1, with 8 bases aligning to TRBD2. The CDR3 consists of 14 residues. Trimming took 6 bases from V and 4 from J; bases not matched to a gene: 5. The germline V gene has CDR1 SNHLY and CDR2 FYNNEI. CDR3 residues: CASSPGLGYNEQFF. CDR3 DNA: TGTGCCAGCAGCCCGGGACTAGGGTACAATGAGCAGTTCTTC.

This chain links TRBV5-1 with TRBJ2-5, with D possibly being TRBD2 (5 bases). Germline CDR1 is SGHRS and CDR2 is YFSETQ. This CDR3 is 13 amino acids long. The V and J ends lost 7 bases and 4 bases respectively, with 14 bases between them. CDR3 DNA sequence: TGCGCCAGCGTTTCGGAACTAGGAGAGACCCAGTACTTC. Its protein product is CASVSELGETQYF.

J is TRBJ2-1 and V is TRBV2; D is unclear. The CDR3 extends over 12 amino acids. Trimming took off 6 bases at V and 9 bases at J, with 12 bases between the two ends. CDR1 and CDR2 (germline): SNHLY, FYNNEI. CDR3 region: CASSMLLREQFF. Written as DNA, the CDR3 is TGTGCCAGCAGCATGCTGTTACGTGAGCAGTTCTTC. Supplemented by reference TRBV2 and TRBJ2-1, the full variable domain reads EPEVTQTPSHQVTQMGQEVILRCVPISNHLYFYWYRQILGQKVEFLVSFYNNEISEKSEIFDDQFSVERPDGSNFTLKIRSTKLEDSAMYFCASSMLLREQFFGPGTRLTVL.

The CDR3 region has the DNA TGTGCCAGTAGTAAGGTCAGAAGCTCTGGAAACACCATATATTTT. It codes for CASSKVRSSGNTIYF. The chain couples TRBV19 to TRBJ1-3; D gene ambiguous. Per the germline V gene, CDR1 is LNHDA and CDR2 is SQIVND (reference sequence). The V and J ends lost 4 bases and 0 bases respectively, with 10 bases between them. The CDR3 covers 15 residues.

This clone was detected only a few times. This rearrangement joins TRBV6-1 to TRBJ1-1; D remains unclear. V dropped 5 bases and J dropped 5 bases, with 9 bases sitting between them. This CDR3 is built from 12 residues. Germline-derived CDR1 and CDR2 are MNHNS and SASEGT. The CDR3 DNA is TGTGCCAGCAGTTCAACGTTGACTGAAGCTTTCTTT. Protein: CASSSTLTEAFF.

In this sample, this clone turned up a few times. The V and J genes are TRBV10-3 and TRBJ1-3, with D possibly being TRBD1 (6 bases). V was cut by 6 bases and J by 8 bases, with 14 bases left in between. The CDR3 length is 13 residues. Germline V lookup: CDR1 ENHRY, CDR2 SYGVKD. CDR3 residues: CAIRERQVDTIYF. The CDR3 DNA reads TGTGCCATCAGAGAAAGACAGGTAGACACCATATATTTT.

This clone was recorded only once. The chain couples TRBV11-2 to TRBJ1-6; D may be TRBD1 (6 bases). Looked up from germline, CDR1 is SGHAT and CDR2 is FQNNGV. Trimming took off 6 bases at V and 0 bases at J, with 15 bases between the two ends. The CDR3 has 17 residues. The CDR3 DNA reads as TGTGCCAGCAGTCAGCTTACAGGGAGCTCCTATAATTCACCCCTCCACTTT. This translates into CASSQLTGSSYNSPLHF.

The V call is TRBV19, the J call TRBJ2-3, with D uncertain. V was clipped by 6 bases and J by 2 bases, with 9 bases between them. The CDR3 is made up of 13 amino acids. The germline V gene has CDR1 LNHDA and CDR2 SQIVND (reference sequence). The CDR3 sequence is CASSYSATDTQYF. The CDR3 DNA follows: TGTGCCAGTAGCTATTCCGCCACAGATACGCAGTATTTT.

This chain connects TRBV7-9 to TRBJ1-6; TRBD1 might be the D (6 bases). The V end lost 4 bases, the J end lost 9 bases, and 19 bases lay between the germline ends. The CDR3 is made up of 16 amino acids. In germline, CDR1 is SEHNR, CDR2 FQNEAQ (reference sequence). Here the CDR3 DNA reads TGTGCCAGCAGCTCCTGGGGGGCGGGTCGGATTTCACCCCTCCACTTT. As protein: CASSSWGAGRISPLHF.

The chain employs TRBV5-4 and TRBJ2-2, with D possibly being TRBD2 (6 bases). The germline V gene has CDR1 SGHNT and CDR2 YYREEE (reference sequence). V was cut by 1 base and J by 5 bases, with 21 bases left in between. The length of the CDR3 is 18 residues. The CDR3 loop reads CASSLKVLAAPQTGELFF. In DNA, the CDR3 is TGTGCCAGCAGCTTGAAAGTACTAGCAGCTCCCCAAACCGGGGAGCTGTTTTTT.

The chain couples TRBV5-1 to TRBJ2-6; D remains unclear. There are 15 residues in the CDR3. V was shortened by 7 bases and J by 0 bases, with 11 bases between the two germline ends. CDR1 is SGHRS, CDR2 YFSETQ, per germline. CDR3 in amino acids: CASLDPSSGANVLTF. The DNA for the CDR3 is TGCGCCAGCCTGGACCCTAGCTCTGGGGCCAACGTCCTGACTTTC.

The V and J genes are TRBV15 and TRBJ1-2; TRBD1 might be the D (6 bases). Per the germline V gene, CDR1 is LNHNV and CDR2 is YYDKDF (reference sequence). This CDR3 comprises 14 residues. Trimming stripped 5 bases from V and 2 bases from J, with 12 bases between. The CDR3 nucleotides read TGTGCCACCAGCGTCCGGGACAACAACTATGGCTACACCTTC. Translated, it gives CATSVRDNNYGYTF.

V and J are TRBV18 and TRBJ1-1; the D is unclear. There are 14 residues in the CDR3. Between the trimmed V and J ends, which lost 5 bases and 0 bases, there was a span of 10 bases. Germline V gives CDR1 KGHSH, CDR2 LQKENI. DNA for the CDR3: TGTGCCAGCTCAACTTCCGGGGTGAACACTGAAGCTTTCTTT. It yields the protein CASSTSGVNTEAFF. Together with reference TRBV18 and TRBJ1-1, the CDR3 gives the full variable domain: NAGVMQNPRHLVRRRGQEARLRCSPMKGHSHVYWYRQLPEEGLKFMVYLQKENIIDESGMPKERFSAEFPKEGPSILRIQQVVRGDSAAYFCASSTSGVNTEAFFGQGTRLTVV.

The genes are TRBV2 and TRBJ1-2, with D unresolved. V lost 0 bases and J 8 bases, leaving 16 bases between the germline ends. In germline, CDR1 is SNHLY, CDR2 FYNNEI. The CDR3 has 15 residues. DNA of the CDR3: TGTGCCAGCAGTGAAGCAAGGTTGGGAACTGCGGGCTACACCTTC. The encoded protein is CASSEARLGTAGYTF.

The chain uses TRBV5-5 and TRBJ2-7, with 7 bases that match TRBD1. The germline V gene encodes CDR1 SGHKS and CDR2 YYEKEE (reference sequence). The V and J ends lost 4 bases and 4 bases, in that order; junction bases with no gene match: 8. The CDR3 spans 14 residues. The CDR3 coding sequence is TGTGCCAGCAGCCTGGGACAGTATAGATACGAGCAGTACTTC. This gives the protein CASSLGQYRYEQYF.

The genes are TRBV5-1 and TRBJ2-3; 14 nucleotides match TRBD2. Germline V gene data show CDR1 as SGHRS and CDR2 as YFSETQ. The CDR3 has 19 residues. The trim removed 4 bases at V and 3 bases at J, leaving 13 bases unmatched. Written as DNA, the CDR3 is TGCGCCAGCAGCGCCCTGACTAGCGGGGGGGCCGGAAAGACAGATACGCAGTATTTT. The encoded protein is CASSALTSGGAGKTDTQYF.

This clone was recorded only once. The chain has TRBV14 and TRBJ2-3, with D perhaps TRBD1 (5 bases). This CDR3 spans 15 amino acids. The germline gives CDR1 SGHDN, CDR2 FVKESK. Trimming left V 2 bases short and J 0 bases short, with 9 bases between. CDR3 sequence reads: CASSQWQGSTDTQYF. The CDR3 bases are TGTGCCAGCAGCCAATGGCAGGGTAGCACAGATACGCAGTATTTT.

A word on this clone: The sample has other DNA sequences that encode this CDR3 too. V and J are TRBV11-2 and TRBJ2-5; 7 nucleotides match TRBD1. The germline gives CDR1 SGHAT, CDR2 FQNNGV. Trimming took 5 bases from V and 0 from J; bases not matched to a gene: 3. This CDR3 has 14 residues. This CDR3 is CASSLTGNQETQYF. The DNA of the CDR3 is TGTGCCAGCAGCCTGACAGGGAACCAAGAGACCCAGTACTTC.

The CDR3 region is CASSRDDSGNTIYF. CDR3 sequence (DNA): TGTGCCAGCTCACGAGATGACTCTGGAAACACCATATATTTT. The genes are TRBV18 and TRBJ1-3; unclear D gene. Trimming left V 4 bases short and J 0 bases short, with 7 bases between. Germline CDR1 and CDR2: KGHSH and LQKENI. The CDR3 is made up of 14 amino acids.

The chain recombines TRBV6-6 with TRBJ1-3; 9 bases fit TRBD1. Trimming cost V 8 bases and J 5 bases; bases outside gene matches: 4. The CDR3 loop spans 13 amino acids. Germline V gives CDR1 MNHNY, CDR2 SVGAGI (reference sequence). The CDR3 loop is CASHDRGRNTIYF. The CDR3 bases are TGTGCCAGCCATGACAGGGGGAGAAACACCATATATTTT.

V and J are TRBV7-8 and TRBJ2-1; D is possibly TRBD1 (6 bases). The V gene lost 0 bases and the J gene lost 3 bases, with 9 bases spanning the gap. Looked up from germline, CDR1 is SGHVS and CDR2 is FQNEAQ. The CDR3 has 15 amino acids. The CDR3 is CASSLARGLYNEQFF. CDR3 nucleotide sequence: TGTGCCAGCAGCTTAGCCAGGGGTCTCTACAATGAGCAGTTCTTC. The full variable domain, in which reference TRBV7-8 and TRBJ2-1 provide the parts outside the CDR3, is GAGVSQSPRYKVAKRGQDVALRCDPISGHVSLFWYQQALGQGPEFLTYFQNEAQLDKSGLPSDRFFAERPEGSVSTLKIQRTQQEDSAVYLCASSLARGLYNEQFFGPGTRLTVL.

Notes on this clone: The sample carries other DNA sequences with the same CDR3. The chain carries TRBV7-9 and TRBJ1-1, with a tentative D call TRBD1 (6 bases). Germline CDR1 and CDR2: SEHNR and FQNEAQ (reference sequence). Trimming took 3 bases from V and 0 from J, leaving 8 bases between them. The CDR3 runs to 14 residues. The CDR3 loop is CASSLGHLNTEAFF. DNA for the CDR3: TGTGCCAGCAGCTTGGGACACTTGAACACTGAAGCTTTCTTT.

The genes are TRBV7-8 and TRBJ2-7; tentative D call: TRBD1 (7 bases). The CDR3 is 19 amino acids. Germline assignment: CDR1 SGHVS and CDR2 FQNEAQ. The V gene lost 0 bases and the J gene lost 2 bases, with 23 bases spanning the gap. CDR3 nucleotides: TGTGCCAGCAGCTTAGCGCAGGGGGGCACCGTGGGATCGCCCTACGAGCAGTACTTC. This gives the protein CASSLAQGGTVGSPYEQYF.

A note on this clone: In the same sample, other DNA sequences code for this CDR3. The chain recombines TRBV7-2 with TRBJ1-3; D possibly corresponds to TRBD1 (6 bases). V was shortened by 3 bases and J by 1 base, with 7 bases between the two germline ends. The CDR3 totals 14 residues. Germline lookup yields CDR1 SGHTA and CDR2 FQGNSA. The CDR3 nucleotides read TGTGCCAGCAGCTTCCAGGGGTCTGGAAACACCATATATTTT. It is translated as CASSFQGSGNTIYF.

This clone is a singleton in its sample. The CDR3 nucleotides are TGTGCCAGCAGCTTACCGGGACAGGGGGGGGCCGGGGAGCTGTTTTTT. Amino acids: CASSLPGQGGAGELFF. V usage is TRBV11-2 and J usage is TRBJ2-2, with TRBD1 identical over 11 bases. Unmatched junction bases numbered 5, after V lost 2 bases and J lost 6 bases. The CDR3 extends over 16 amino acids. Per germline, CDR1 SGHAT and CDR2 FQNNGV.

The chain combines TRBV5-1 with TRBJ2-3, with a weak D call TRBD2 (6 bases). The germline CDR1 and CDR2 sequences are SGHRS and YFSETQ. This CDR3 is built from 13 residues. The V and J ends lost 4 bases and 5 bases respectively, with 11 bases between them. The CDR3 region has the DNA TGCGCCAGCAGCCTAAGACTAGAAGATACGCAGTATTTT. It is translated as CASSLRLEDTQYF. Together with reference TRBV5-1 and TRBJ2-3, the CDR3 gives the full variable domain: KAGVTQTPRYLIKTRGQQVTLSCSPISGHRSVSWYQQTPGQGLQFLFEYFSETQRNKGNFPGRFSGRQFSNSRSEMNVSTLELGDSALYLCASSLRLEDTQYFGPGTRLTVL.

The chain couples TRBV7-9 to TRBJ1-1; no reliable D call. CDR1 and CDR2 (germline): SEHNR, FQNEAQ (reference sequence). The V and J ends lost 4 bases and 4 bases respectively, with 10 bases between them. The CDR3 is 13 amino acids. CDR3 in amino acids: CASSYDGPTEAFF. The CDR3 DNA sequence: TGTGCCAGCAGCTACGATGGGCCCACTGAAGCTTTCTTT.

The chain carries TRBV18 and TRBJ1-4; 7 bases match TRBD1. Germline assignment: CDR1 KGHSH and CDR2 LQKENI. The junction had 5 bases not matched to a gene; V was cut back by 0 bases and J by 7 bases. This CDR3 has 15 residues. CDR3 loop: CASSPPEGQSEKLFF. As DNA, the CDR3 is TGTGCCAGCTCACCACCGGAGGGACAGAGTGAAAAACTGTTTTTT.

The chain recombines TRBV30 with TRBJ2-4; D possibly corresponds to TRBD2 (6 bases). This CDR3 has 13 residues. Trimming pared 7 bases from V and 4 bases from J, leaving 14 bases between. The germline V gene encodes CDR1 GTSNPN and CDR2 SVGIG (reference sequence). The DNA of the CDR3 is TGTGCCTCCCTGGCGGGACCAAAAAACATTCAGTACTTC. This codes for CASLAGPKNIQYF.

This chain links TRBV7-9 with TRBJ1-4; the D gene is possibly TRBD1 (6 bases). Germline CDR1 is SEHNR and CDR2 is FQNEAQ (reference sequence). The CDR3 length is 16 residues. Trimming took off 5 bases at V and 4 bases at J, with 17 bases between the two ends. CDR3 DNA: TGTGCCAGCAGCCCCCCGGACAGCTTCTATAATGAAAAACTGTTTTTT. Encoded protein: CASSPPDSFYNEKLFF.

The chain employs TRBV18 and TRBJ2-2, with TRBD2 identical over 8 bases. V lost 6 bases, J lost 2 bases, and 11 bases stayed unmatched. The CDR3 length is 17 residues. Germline-derived CDR1 and CDR2 are KGHSH and LQKENI. CDR3 amino acids: CASSRTSPKTNTGELFF. CDR3 coding DNA: TGTGCCAGCTCCAGGACTAGCCCGAAAACTAACACCGGGGAGCTGTTTTTT.